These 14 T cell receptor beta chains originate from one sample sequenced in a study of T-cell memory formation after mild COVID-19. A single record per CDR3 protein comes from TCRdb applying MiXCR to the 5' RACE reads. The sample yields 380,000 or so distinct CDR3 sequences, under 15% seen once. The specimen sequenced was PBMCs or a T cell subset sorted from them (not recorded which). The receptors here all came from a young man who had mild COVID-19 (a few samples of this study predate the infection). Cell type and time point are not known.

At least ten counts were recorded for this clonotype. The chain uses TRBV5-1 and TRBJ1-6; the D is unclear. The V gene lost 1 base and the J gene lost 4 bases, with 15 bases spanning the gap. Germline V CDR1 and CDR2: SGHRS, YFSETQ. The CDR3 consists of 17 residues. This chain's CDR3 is CASSLLPVGDYNSPLHF. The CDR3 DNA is TGCGCCAGCAGCTTGCTACCGGTCGGGGATTATAATTCACCCCTCCACTTT.

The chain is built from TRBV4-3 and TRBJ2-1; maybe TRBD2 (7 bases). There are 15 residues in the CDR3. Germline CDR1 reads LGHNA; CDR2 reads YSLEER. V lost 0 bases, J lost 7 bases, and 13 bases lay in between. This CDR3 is CASSQDLGRGNEQFF. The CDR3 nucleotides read TGCGCCAGCAGCCAAGATCTTGGGAGGGGGAATGAGCAGTTCTTC.

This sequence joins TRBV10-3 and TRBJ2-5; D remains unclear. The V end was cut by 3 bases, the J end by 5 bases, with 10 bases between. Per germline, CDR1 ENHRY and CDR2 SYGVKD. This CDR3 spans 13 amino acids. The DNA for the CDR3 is TGTGCCATCAGTGAAGGCAGGATGGAGACCCAGTACTTC. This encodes CAISEGRMETQYF.

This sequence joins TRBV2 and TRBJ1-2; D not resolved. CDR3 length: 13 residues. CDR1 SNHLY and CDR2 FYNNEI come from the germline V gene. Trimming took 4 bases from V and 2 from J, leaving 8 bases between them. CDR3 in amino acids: CASSGRTNYGYTF. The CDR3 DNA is TGTGCCAGCAGTGGACGAACCAACTATGGCTACACCTTC.

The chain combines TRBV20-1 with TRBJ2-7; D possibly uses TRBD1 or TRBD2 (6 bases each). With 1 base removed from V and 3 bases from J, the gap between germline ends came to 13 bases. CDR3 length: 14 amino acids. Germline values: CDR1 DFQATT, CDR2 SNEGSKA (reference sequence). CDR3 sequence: CSARGGAGFYEQYF. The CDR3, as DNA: TGCAGTGCTAGAGGGGGGGCCGGTTTCTACGAGCAGTACTTC.

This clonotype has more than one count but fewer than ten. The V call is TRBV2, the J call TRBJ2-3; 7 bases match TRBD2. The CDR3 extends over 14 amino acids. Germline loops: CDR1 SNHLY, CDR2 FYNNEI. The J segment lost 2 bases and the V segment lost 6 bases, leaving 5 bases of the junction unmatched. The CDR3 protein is CASRFLADTDTQYF. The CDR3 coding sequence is TGTGCCAGCAGGTTCCTAGCGGACACAGATACGCAGTATTTT. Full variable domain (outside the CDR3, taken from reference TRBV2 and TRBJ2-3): EPEVTQTPSHQVTQMGQEVILRCVPISNHLYFYWYRQILGQKVEFLVSFYNNEISEKSEIFDDQFSVERPDGSNFTLKIRSTKLEDSAMYFCASRFLADTDTQYFGPGTRLTVL.

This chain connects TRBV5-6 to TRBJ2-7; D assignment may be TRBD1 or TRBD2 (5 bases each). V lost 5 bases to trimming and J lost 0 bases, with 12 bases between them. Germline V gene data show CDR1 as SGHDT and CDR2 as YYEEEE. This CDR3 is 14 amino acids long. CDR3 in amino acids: CASSSLGTSYEQYF. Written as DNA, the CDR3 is TGTGCCAGCAGTTCCCTCGGGACCTCCTACGAGCAGTACTTC.

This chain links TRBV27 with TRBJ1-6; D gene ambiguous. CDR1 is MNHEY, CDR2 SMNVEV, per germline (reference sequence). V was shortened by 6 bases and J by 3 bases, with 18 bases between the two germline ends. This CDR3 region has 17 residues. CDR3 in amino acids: CASSLFLGEGYNSPLHF. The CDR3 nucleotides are TGTGCCAGCAGCCTATTTCTTGGGGAAGGCTATAATTCACCCCTCCACTTT.

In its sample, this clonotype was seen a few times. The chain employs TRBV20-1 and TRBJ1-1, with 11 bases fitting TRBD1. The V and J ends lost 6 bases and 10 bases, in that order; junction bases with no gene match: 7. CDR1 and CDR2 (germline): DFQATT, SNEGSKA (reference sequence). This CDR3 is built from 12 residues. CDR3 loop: CSAMGQGVGAFF. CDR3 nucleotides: TGCAGTGCCATGGGACAGGGGGTAGGAGCTTTCTTT.

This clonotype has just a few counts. Written as DNA, the CDR3 is TGCGCCAGCAGCTTGGGCGACTATATGGCGGAGACCCAGTACTTC. Translation: CASSLGDYMAETQYF. The gene calls are TRBV5-1 and TRBJ2-5, with TRBD2 as a possible D gene (5 bases). The CDR3 is 15 residues long. Germline V gene sequence: CDR1 SGHRS, CDR2 YFSETQ. V shed 0 bases and J shed 5 bases, with 14 bases lying between them.

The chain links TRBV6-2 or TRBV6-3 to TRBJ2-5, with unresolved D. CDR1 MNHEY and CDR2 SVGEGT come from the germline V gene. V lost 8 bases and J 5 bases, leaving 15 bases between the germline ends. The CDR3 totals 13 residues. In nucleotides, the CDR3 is TGTGCCAGCTCGGACCTTGATGGGGAGACCCAGTACTTC. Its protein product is CASSDLDGETQYF.

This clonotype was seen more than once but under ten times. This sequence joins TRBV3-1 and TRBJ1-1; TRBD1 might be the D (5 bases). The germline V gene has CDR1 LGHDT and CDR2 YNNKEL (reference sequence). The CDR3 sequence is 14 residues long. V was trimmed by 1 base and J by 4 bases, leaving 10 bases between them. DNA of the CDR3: TGTGCCAGCAGCCAAGTACCAGGGCCCACTGAAGCTTTCTTT. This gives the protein CASSQVPGPTEAFF. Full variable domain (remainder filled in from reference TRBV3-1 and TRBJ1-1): DTAVSQTPKYLVTQMGNDKSIKCEQNLGHDTMYWYKQDSKKFLKIMFSYNNKELIINETVPNRFSPKSPDKAHLNLHINSLELGDSAVYFCASSQVPGPTEAFFGQGTRLTVV.

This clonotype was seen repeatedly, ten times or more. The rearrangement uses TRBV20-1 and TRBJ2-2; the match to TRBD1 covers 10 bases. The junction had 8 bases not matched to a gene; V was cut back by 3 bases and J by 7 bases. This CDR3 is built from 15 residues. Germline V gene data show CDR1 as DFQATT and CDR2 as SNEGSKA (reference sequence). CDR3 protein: CSARKDRGSVGELFF. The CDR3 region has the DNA TGCAGTGCTAGGAAGGACAGGGGGTCAGTCGGGGAGCTGTTTTTT.

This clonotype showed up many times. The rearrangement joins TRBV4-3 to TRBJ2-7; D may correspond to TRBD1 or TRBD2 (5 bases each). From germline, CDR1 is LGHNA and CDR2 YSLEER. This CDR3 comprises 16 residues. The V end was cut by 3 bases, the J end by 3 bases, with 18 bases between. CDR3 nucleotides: TGCGCCAGCAGCCAGGTACCGGGACCCACGATCTACGAGCAGTACTTC. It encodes CASSQVPGPTIYEQYF.